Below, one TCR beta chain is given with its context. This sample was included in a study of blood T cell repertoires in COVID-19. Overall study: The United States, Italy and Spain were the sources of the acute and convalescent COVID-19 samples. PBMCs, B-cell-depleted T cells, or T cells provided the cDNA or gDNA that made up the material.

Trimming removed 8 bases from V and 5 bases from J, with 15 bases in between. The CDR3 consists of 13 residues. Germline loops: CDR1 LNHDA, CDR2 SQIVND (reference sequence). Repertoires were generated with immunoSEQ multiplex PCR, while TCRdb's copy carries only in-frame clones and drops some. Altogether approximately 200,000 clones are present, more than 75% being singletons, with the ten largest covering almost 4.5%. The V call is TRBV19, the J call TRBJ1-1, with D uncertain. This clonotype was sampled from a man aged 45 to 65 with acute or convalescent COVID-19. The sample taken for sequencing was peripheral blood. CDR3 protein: CASGFRGITEAFF. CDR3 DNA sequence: TGTGCCAGTGGGTTCCGAGGGATAACTGAAGCTTTCTTT.